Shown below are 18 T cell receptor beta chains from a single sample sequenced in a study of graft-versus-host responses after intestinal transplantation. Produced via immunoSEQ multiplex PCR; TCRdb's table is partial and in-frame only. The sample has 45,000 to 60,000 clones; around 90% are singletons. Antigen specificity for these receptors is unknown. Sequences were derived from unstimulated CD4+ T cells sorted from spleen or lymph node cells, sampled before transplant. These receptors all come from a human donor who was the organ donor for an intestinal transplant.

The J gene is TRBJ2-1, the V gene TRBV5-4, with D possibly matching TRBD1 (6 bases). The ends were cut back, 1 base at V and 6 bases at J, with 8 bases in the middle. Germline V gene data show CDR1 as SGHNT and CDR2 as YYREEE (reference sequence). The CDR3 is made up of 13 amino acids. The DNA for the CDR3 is TGTGCCAGCAGCTTGCAGGGGCCCAATGAGCAGTTCTTC. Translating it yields CASSLQGPNEQFF.

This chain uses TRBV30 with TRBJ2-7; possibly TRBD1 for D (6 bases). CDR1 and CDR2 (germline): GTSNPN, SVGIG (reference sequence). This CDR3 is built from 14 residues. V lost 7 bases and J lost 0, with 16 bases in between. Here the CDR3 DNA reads TGTGCCTTTCGTAAAAGGGGGAGCTCCTACGAGCAGTACTTC. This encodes CAFRKRGSSYEQYF.

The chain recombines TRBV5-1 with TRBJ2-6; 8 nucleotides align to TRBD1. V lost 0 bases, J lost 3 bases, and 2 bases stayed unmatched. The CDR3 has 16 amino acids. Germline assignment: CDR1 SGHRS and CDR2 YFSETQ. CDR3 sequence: CASSLATGVGANVLTF. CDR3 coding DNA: TGCGCCAGCAGCTTGGCGACAGGGGTTGGGGCCAACGTCCTGACTTTC.

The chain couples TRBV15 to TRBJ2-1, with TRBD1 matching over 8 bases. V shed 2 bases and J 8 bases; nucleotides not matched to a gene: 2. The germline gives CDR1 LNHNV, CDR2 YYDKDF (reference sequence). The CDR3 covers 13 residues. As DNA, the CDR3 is TGTGCCACCAGCAGACAACAGGGGGATGAGCAGTTCTTC. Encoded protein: CATSRQQGDEQFF. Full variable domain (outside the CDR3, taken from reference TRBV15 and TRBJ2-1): DAMVIQNPRYQVTQFGKPVTLSCSQTLNHNVMYWYQQKSSQAPKLLFHYYDKDFNNEADTPDNFQSRRPNTSFCFLDIRSPGLGDTAMYLCATSRQQGDEQFFGPGTRLTVL.

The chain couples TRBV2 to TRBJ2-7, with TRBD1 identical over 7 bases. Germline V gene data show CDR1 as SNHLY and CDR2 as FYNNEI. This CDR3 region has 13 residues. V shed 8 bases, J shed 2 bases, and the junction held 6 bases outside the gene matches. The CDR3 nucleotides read TGTGCCAGCGAGGACAGGCCAACCTACGAGCAGTACTTC. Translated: CASEDRPTYEQYF.

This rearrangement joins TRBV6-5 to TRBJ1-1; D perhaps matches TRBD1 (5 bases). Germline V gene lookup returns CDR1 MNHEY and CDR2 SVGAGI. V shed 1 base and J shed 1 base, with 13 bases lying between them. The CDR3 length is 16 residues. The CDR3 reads CASSYFSRTRNTEAFF. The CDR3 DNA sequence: TGTGCCAGCAGTTACTTTTCCCGGACACGGAACACTGAAGCTTTCTTT.

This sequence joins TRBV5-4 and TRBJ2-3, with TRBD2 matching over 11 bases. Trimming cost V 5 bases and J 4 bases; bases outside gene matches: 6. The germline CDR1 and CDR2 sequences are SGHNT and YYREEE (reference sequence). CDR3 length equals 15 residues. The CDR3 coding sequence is TGTGCCAGCAGTTTAGCGGGAGGGCCCCCAGATACGCAGTATTTT. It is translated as CASSLAGGPPDTQYF.

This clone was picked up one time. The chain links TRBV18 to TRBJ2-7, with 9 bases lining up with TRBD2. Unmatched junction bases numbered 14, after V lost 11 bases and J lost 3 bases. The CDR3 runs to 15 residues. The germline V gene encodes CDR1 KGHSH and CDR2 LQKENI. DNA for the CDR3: TGTGCCGCCGGGGGGATCGCGGGAGGGAACTACGAGCAGTACTTC. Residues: CAAGGIAGGNYEQYF.

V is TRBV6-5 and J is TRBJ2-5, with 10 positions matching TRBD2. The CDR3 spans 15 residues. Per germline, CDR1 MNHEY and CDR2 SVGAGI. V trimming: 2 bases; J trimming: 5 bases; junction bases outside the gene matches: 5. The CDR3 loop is CASSYLAGEGETQYF. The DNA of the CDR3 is TGTGCCAGCAGTTACCTAGCGGGAGAGGGGGAGACCCAGTACTTC.

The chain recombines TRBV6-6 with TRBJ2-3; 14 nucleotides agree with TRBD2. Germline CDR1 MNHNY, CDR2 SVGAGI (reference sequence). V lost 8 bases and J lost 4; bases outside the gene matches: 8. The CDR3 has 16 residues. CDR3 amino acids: CASGTSGRSGADTQYF. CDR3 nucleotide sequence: TGTGCCAGCGGGACTAGCGGGAGATCGGGGGCAGATACGCAGTATTTT.

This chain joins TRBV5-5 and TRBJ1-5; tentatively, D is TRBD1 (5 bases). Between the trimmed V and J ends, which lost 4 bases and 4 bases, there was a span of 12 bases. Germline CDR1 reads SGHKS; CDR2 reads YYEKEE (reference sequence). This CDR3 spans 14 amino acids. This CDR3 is CASSPPGLNQPQHF. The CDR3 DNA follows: TGTGCCAGCAGCCCGCCGGGACTTAATCAGCCCCAGCATTTT.

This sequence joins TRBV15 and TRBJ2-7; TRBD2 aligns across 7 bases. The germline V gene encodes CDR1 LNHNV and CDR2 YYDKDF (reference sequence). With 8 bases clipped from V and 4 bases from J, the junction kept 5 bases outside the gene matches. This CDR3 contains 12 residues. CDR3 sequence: CATGTTDYEQYF. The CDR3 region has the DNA TGTGCCACCGGGACTACCGATTACGAGCAGTACTTC.

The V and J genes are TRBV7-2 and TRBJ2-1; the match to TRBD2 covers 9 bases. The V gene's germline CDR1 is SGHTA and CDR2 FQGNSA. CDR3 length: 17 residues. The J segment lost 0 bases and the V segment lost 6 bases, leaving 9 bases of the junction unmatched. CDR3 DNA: TGTGCCAGCAGTTTGACTAGCGGCTGGAGCTCCTACAATGAGCAGTTCTTC. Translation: CASSLTSGWSSYNEQFF.

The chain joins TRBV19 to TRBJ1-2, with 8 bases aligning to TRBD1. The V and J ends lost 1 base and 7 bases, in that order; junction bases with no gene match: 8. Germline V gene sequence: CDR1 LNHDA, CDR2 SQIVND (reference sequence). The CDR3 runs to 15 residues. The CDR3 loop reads CASSIAVQGVFGYTF. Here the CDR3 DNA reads TGTGCCAGTAGTATAGCCGTACAGGGGGTATTTGGCTACACCTTC.

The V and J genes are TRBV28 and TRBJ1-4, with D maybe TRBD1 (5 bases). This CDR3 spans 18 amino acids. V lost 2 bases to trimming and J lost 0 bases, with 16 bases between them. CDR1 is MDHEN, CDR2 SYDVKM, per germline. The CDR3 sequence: CASSLLFGGFSTNEKLFF. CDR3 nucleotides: TGTGCCAGCAGTTTACTATTCGGGGGGTTCTCAACTAATGAAAAACTGTTTTTT.

The CDR3 nucleotides read TGTGCCAGCAGTTACTCAATGGGGGGGAACGAGCAGTACTTC. Protein sequence: CASSYSMGGNEQYF. This chain uses TRBV6-5 with TRBJ2-7, with 7 bases lining up with TRBD2. The V gene end was trimmed by 0 bases and the J gene end by 5 bases; junction bases not matched to a gene: 4. The germline CDR1 and CDR2 sequences are MNHEY and SVGAGI. This CDR3 contains 14 residues.

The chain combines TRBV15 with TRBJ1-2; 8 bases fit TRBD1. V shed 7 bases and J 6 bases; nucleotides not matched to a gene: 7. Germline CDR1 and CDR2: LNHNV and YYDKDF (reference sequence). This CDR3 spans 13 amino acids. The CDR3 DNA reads TGTGCCACCACGCCGTTGGACAGGGATGGCTACACCTTC. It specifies CATTPLDRDGYTF.

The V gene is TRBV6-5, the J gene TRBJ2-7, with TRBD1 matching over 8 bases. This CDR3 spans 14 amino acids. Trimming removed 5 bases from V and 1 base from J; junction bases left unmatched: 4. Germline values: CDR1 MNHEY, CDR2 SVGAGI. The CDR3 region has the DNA TGTGCCAGCAGTCCGGACAGGGCATCCTACGAGCAGTACTTC. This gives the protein CASSPDRASYEQYF.